These 22 T cell receptor beta chains were sequenced from one sample in a study of beta chain features in type 1 diabetes. Study results and limitations: Moderately but significantly shorter TCRB CDR3s were found in Type 1 diabetes patients in all four CD4+ subsets.

Their antigens are not known. All of the isolated RNA was reverse transcribed, so expressed TCRB transcripts were sequenced. Here immunoSEQ multiplex PCR was the method, and the copy in TCRdb shows in-frame clones only, minus some. Of 600,000 to 700,000 clones detected, roughly 12% appear once; the ten largest clones hold around 0.022%. Sequences were obtained from naive CD4+ T cells from blood. The receptor source for this set is a man aged 18 to 29 with type 1 diabetes.

The CDR3 spells CASSAPGLNTEAFF. CDR3 bases: TGTGCCAGCAGCGCCCCGGGCTTAAACACTGAAGCTTTCTTT. J is TRBJ1-1 and V is TRBV7-3; D is unresolved. V shed 5 bases and J shed 2 bases, with 12 bases lying between them. The CDR3 is made up of 14 amino acids. CDR1 SGHTA and CDR2 FQGTGA come from the germline V gene.

DNA for the CDR3: TGTGCCCACCGGGCGCTGAGCACTGAAGCTTTCTTT. Its translation is CAHRALSTEAFF. The chain combines TRBV6-6 with TRBJ1-1; D gene uncertain. There are 12 residues in the CDR3. Trimming stripped 11 bases from V and 4 bases from J, with 14 bases between. Per germline, CDR1 MNHNY and CDR2 SVGAGI (reference sequence).

This clone was detected a few times. The DNA for the CDR3 is TGTGCCAGCAGCCAAGACAGGGGGGATGTCGAGCAGTACTTC. Protein product: CASSQDRGDVEQYF. The chain carries TRBV13 and TRBJ2-5; 9 bases are a match to TRBD1. The closer fit of TRBJ2-7 to the DNA end suggests the J call may be wrong. The CDR3 length is 14 residues. The germline V gene encodes CDR1 PRHDT and CDR2 FYEKMQ (reference sequence).

The CDR3 loop is CASRRQVSGANVLTF. The CDR3, as DNA: TGTGCCAGCAGAAGACAGGTCTCTGGGGCCAACGTCCTGACTTTC. The chain carries TRBV28 and TRBJ2-6; D is perhaps TRBD1 (6 bases). This CDR3 region has 15 residues. The germline V and J ends were trimmed by 6 bases and 0 bases, with 9 bases remaining between them. CDR1 and CDR2 from the germline V gene are MDHEN and SYDVKM. The variable domain in full, completed from reference TRBV28 and TRBJ2-6, reads DVKVTQSSRYLVKRTGEKVFLECVQDMDHENMFWYRQDPGLGLRLIYFSYDVKMKEKGDIPEGYSVSREKKERFSLILESASTNQTSMYLCASRRQVSGANVLTFGAGSRLTVL.

V gene TRBV9 combines with J gene TRBJ2-3, with no clear D. This CDR3 region has 14 residues. Germline-derived CDR1 and CDR2 are SGDLS and YYNGEE. Deletions cut 4 bases from V and 0 bases from J, with 9 bases between. The CDR3 nucleotides are TGTGCCAGCAGCCTATCGGGCAGCACAGATACGCAGTATTTT. It is translated as CASSLSGSTDTQYF.

This rearrangement joins TRBV6-1 to TRBJ1-4; 9 nucleotides line up with TRBD1. Germline CDR1 MNHNS, CDR2 SASEGT. There are 15 residues in the CDR3. V lost 7 bases, J lost 2 bases, and 5 bases stayed unmatched. The CDR3 here is CASKDRGGTNEKLFF. The CDR3 region has the DNA TGTGCCAGCAAGGACAGGGGCGGGACTAATGAAAAACTGTTTTTT.

This clone came up a few times. V is TRBV28 and J is TRBJ2-7; D is perhaps TRBD1 or TRBD2 (5 bases each). Trimming left V 7 bases short and J 2 bases short, with 12 bases between. Per germline, CDR1 MDHEN and CDR2 SYDVKM. The CDR3 contains 13 residues. The CDR3 bases are TGTGCCAGCAACCTTCAGGGACCCTACGAGCAGTACTTC. Encoded protein: CASNLQGPYEQYF.

This clone has more than one count but fewer than ten. The chain carries TRBV5-6 and TRBJ1-6; D unresolved. Trimming left V 0 bases short and J 9 bases short, with 10 bases between. Germline V CDR1 and CDR2: SGHDT, YYEEEE. This CDR3 has 14 residues. The CDR3 DNA sequence: TGTGCCAGCAGCTTGGAGAAGTCCGGTTCACCCCTCCACTTT. Its protein is CASSLEKSGSPLHF.

This clone was detected only a few times. The CDR3 DNA is TGTGCCAGCAGTGAAAAATTGGCTAATACGCAGTATTTT. Translated, it gives CASSEKLANTQYF. The chain links TRBV6-1 to TRBJ2-3, with D hard to call. The CDR3 spans 13 residues. Germline assignment: CDR1 MNHNS and CDR2 SASEGT. The ends were cut back, 2 bases at V and 7 bases at J, with 10 bases in the middle.

The chain combines TRBV13 with TRBJ2-7; 7 positions agree with TRBD2. The CDR3 loop spans 14 amino acids. V dropped 2 bases and J dropped 6; count of bases not matched to a gene: 7. Germline V gives CDR1 PRHDT, CDR2 FYEKMQ (reference sequence). The CDR3 nucleotides are TGTGCCAGCAGCTTAAGGCCCCCGGGAGGCGAGCAGTACTTC. Protein product: CASSLRPPGGEQYF. Based on the CDR3 plus reference TRBV13 and TRBJ2-7, the full variable domain is AAGVIQSPRHLIKEKRETATLKCYPIPRHDTVYWYQQGPGQDPQFLISFYEKMQSDKGSIPDRFSAQQFSDYHSELNMSSLELGDSALYFCASSLRPPGGEQYFGPGTRLTVT.

This rearrangement joins TRBV7-9 to TRBJ1-3; D possibly corresponds to TRBD1 (5 bases). Trimming left V 5 bases short and J 2 bases short, with 13 bases between. Per germline, CDR1 SEHNR and CDR2 FQNEAQ (reference sequence). This CDR3 region has 15 residues. This chain's CDR3 is CASSTQGVAGNTIYF. The CDR3, as DNA: TGTGCCAGCAGCACCCAGGGCGTTGCTGGAAACACCATATATTTT.

This clone was counted only a few times. The V gene is TRBV25-1, the J gene TRBJ1-2, with TRBD1 matching 9 bases. Germline assignment: CDR1 MGHDK and CDR2 SYGVNS. This CDR3 is built from 16 residues. The V and J ends lost 3 bases and 5 bases, in that order; junction bases with no gene match: 10. CDR3 sequence reads: CASSDPRDREEYGYTF. CDR3 bases: TGTGCCAGCAGTGACCCCCGGGACAGGGAGGAGTATGGCTACACCTTC.

The chain joins TRBV19 to TRBJ2-6, with unresolved D. The CDR3 totals 16 residues. The germline CDR1 and CDR2 sequences are LNHDA and SQIVND (reference sequence). V lost 7 bases, J lost 2 bases, and 15 bases lay in between. DNA for the CDR3: TGTGCCAGTACCACCAAGTCGTCCCCTGGGGCCAACGTCCTGACTTTC. Its translation: CASTTKSSPGANVLTF.

This clone has more than one count but fewer than ten. Other DNA sequences in the sample encode the same CDR3. The rearrangement uses TRBV29-1 and TRBJ1-1; D remains unclear. This CDR3 region has 12 residues. Per the germline V gene, CDR1 is SQVTM and CDR2 is ANQGSEA. V was pared by 7 bases and J by 0 bases, with 9 bases between. The CDR3 DNA sequence: TGCAGCGGTGGACGTTTGAACACTGAAGCTTTCTTT. Its translation: CSGGRLNTEAFF.

The chain recombines TRBV7-3 with TRBJ2-3; D may be TRBD1 or TRBD2 (5 bases each). V lost 6 bases and J lost 2, with 12 bases in between. Germline CDR1 SGHTA, CDR2 FQGTGA. The CDR3 has 14 amino acids. CDR3 loop: CASRDMGVTDTQYF. The CDR3 nucleotides read TGTGCCAGCAGGGACATGGGGGTCACAGATACGCAGTATTTT.

With regard to this clone: One end of the junction varies from germline; a read error may be responsible. The V call is TRBV7-9, the J call TRBJ2-7, with 8 nucleotides matching TRBD1. This CDR3 comprises 14 residues. From germline, CDR1 is SEHNR and CDR2 FQNEAQ (reference sequence). CDR3 nucleotide sequence: TGTGCCAGCTGCTTACAGGGGGGTCCCTACGAGCAGTACTTC. Residues: CASCLQGGPYEQYF.

The chain recombines TRBV30 with TRBJ1-5; D remains ambiguous. CDR3 length: 13 residues. CDR1 and CDR2 (germline): GTSNPN, SVGIG (reference sequence). V lost 1 base and J 9 bases, leaving 13 bases between the germline ends. DNA of the CDR3: TGTGCCTGGAGTGAAGTAGGCCGAGGGCCCCAGCATTTT. Amino acid sequence: CAWSEVGRGPQHF.

The gene calls are TRBV19 and TRBJ1-1; TRBD1 might be the D (6 bases). Germline V gives CDR1 LNHDA, CDR2 SQIVND (reference sequence). Trimming removed 5 bases from V and 0 bases from J, with 19 bases in between. CDR3 length: 17 residues. Here the CDR3 reads CASSLRVDSRMNTEAFF. CDR3 sequence (DNA): TGTGCCAGTAGTCTAAGGGTGGACAGCCGCATGAACACTGAAGCTTTCTTT.

V gene TRBV7-9 combines with J gene TRBJ2-5; no firm D call. The germline V gene has CDR1 SEHNR and CDR2 FQNEAQ (reference sequence). The CDR3 loop spans 15 amino acids. The ends were cut back, 4 bases at V and 5 bases at J, with 17 bases in the middle. CDR3 sequence (DNA): TGTGCCAGCAGCTCAGGTGGGGATGGGGTGGAGACCCAGTACTTC. Translated, it gives CASSSGGDGVETQYF.

This clone was seen only a few times. The genes are TRBV30 and TRBJ2-4; maybe TRBD1 (6 bases). The length of the CDR3 is 13 residues. Germline CDR1 and CDR2: GTSNPN and SVGIG (reference sequence). Trimming left V 2 bases short and J 7 bases short, with 12 bases between. The CDR3 loop is CAWSQTGWNIQYF. CDR3 sequence (DNA): TGTGCCTGGAGTCAGACAGGCTGGAACATTCAGTACTTC.

This clone appeared a few times. The rearrangement uses TRBV18 and TRBJ2-5; D may correspond to TRBD1 or TRBD2 (5 bases each). The germline CDR1 and CDR2 sequences are KGHSH and LQKENI. The V gene lost 4 bases and the J gene lost 1 base, with 7 bases spanning the gap. The CDR3 has 13 amino acids. The CDR3 reads CASSLGTQETQYF. CDR3 DNA: TGTGCCAGCTCACTCGGGACCCAAGAGACCCAGTACTTC.

This clone was counted between two and nine times. J is TRBJ2-5 and V is TRBV18; possibly TRBD1 or TRBD2 for D (6 bases each). Germline values: CDR1 KGHSH, CDR2 LQKENI. The ends were cut back, 8 bases at V and 2 bases at J, with 12 bases in the middle. CDR3 length equals 13 residues. For the CDR3, the DNA is TGTGCCAGCACCCGGGGGCAGCAAGAGACCCAGTACTTC. It yields the protein CASTRGQQETQYF.